The rows below give T cell receptor beta chains drawn from one sample of a study of blood T cell repertoires in COVID-19. This table comes from immunoSEQ multiplex PCR, and its TCRdb copy is limited to in-frame clones, with some not included. The sample carries approximately 40,000 clones, 87% recorded once. The sequencing input was peripheral blood. These receptor sequences come from a man aged 55-75 years with COVID-19, enrolled during active disease. CDR3s include the opening cysteine and the closing phenylalanine or tryptophan. The D gene is left open where the match is weak. The listing skips clone size in some rows; elsewhere it reads once, few, many or a size class.

j_call d_call clone_size v_call cdr3_nt cdr3_aa
TRBJ1-4 NA NA TRBV7-8 TGTGCCAGCAGCCGCCGACAGGAAAATGAAAAACTGTTTTTT CASSRRQENEKLFF
TRBJ2-6 NA NA TRBV5-6 TGTGCCAGCGGTTATACAGGGTCTGGGGCCAACGTCCTGACTTTC CASGYTGSGANVLTF
TRBJ1-6 TRBD1 once TRBV2 TGTGCCAGCAAACAGGGGGACAGGACTTCACCCCTCCACTTT CASKQGDRTSPLHF
TRBJ2-5 TRBD1 NA TRBV5-6 TGTGCCAGCAGCTTCGGGACAGGGCAGGAGACCCAGTACTTC CASSFGTGQETQYF
TRBJ2-7 TRBD1 NA TRBV9 TGTGCCAGCAGTCCGGGACAGGGGTACGACGAGCAGTACTTC CASSPGQGYDEQYF
TRBJ1-1 NA NA TRBV19 TGTGCCAGTAGTAGCCGGGGCGGGGCACGGAACACTGAAGCTTTCTTT CASSSRGGARNTEAFF
TRBJ2-1 TRBD2 NA TRBV27 TGTGCCAGCTCGGGACAAGGACTAGCGGGGCACAATGAGCAGTTCTTC CASSGQGLAGHNEQFF
TRBJ1-1 NA NA TRBV5-1 TGCGCCAGCAGCTTAAAGATCGCGGGGAACACTGAAGCTTTCTTT CASSLKIAGNTEAFF
TRBJ2-7 TRBD2 NA TRBV15 TGTGCCACCAGCAGAGAGAGGGGTAGCGGGAGGAACTACGAGCAGTACTTC CATSRERGSGRNYEQYF
TRBJ2-4 TRBD1 NA TRBV7-9 TGTGCCAGCAGCCTGGGACAGAACATTCAGTACTTC CASSLGQNIQYF